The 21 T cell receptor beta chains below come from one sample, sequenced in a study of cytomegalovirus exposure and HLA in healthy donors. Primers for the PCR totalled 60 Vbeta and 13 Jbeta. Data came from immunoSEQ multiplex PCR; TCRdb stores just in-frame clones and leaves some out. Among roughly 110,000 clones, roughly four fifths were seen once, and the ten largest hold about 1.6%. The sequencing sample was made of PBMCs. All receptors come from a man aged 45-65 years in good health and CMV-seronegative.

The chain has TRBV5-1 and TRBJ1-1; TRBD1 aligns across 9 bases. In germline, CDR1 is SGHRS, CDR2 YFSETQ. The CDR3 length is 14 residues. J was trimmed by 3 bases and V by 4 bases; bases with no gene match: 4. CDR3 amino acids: CASSPQGADTEAFF. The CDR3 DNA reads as TGCGCCAGCAGCCCACAGGGGGCGGACACTGAAGCTTTCTTT.

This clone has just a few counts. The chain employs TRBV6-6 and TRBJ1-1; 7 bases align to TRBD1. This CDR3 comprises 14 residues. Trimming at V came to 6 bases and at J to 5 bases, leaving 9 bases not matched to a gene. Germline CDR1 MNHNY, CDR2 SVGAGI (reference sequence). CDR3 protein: CASRPGQTGTEAFF. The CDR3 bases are TGTGCCAGCAGACCGGGACAGACTGGAACTGAAGCTTTCTTT.

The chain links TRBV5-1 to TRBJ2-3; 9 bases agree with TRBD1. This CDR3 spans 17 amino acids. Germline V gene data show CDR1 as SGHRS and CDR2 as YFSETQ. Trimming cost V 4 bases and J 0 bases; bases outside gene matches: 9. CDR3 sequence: CASSIAPGTGSTDTQYF. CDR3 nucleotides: TGCGCCAGCAGCATAGCTCCCGGGACAGGGAGCACAGATACGCAGTATTTT.

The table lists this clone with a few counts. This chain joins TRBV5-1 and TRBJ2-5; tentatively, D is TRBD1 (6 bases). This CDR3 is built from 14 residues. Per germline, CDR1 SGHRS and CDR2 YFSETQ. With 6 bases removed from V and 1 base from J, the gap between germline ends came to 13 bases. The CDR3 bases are TGCGCCAGCACACTAGGACAGATCCAAGAGACCCAGTACTTC. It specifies CASTLGQIQETQYF.

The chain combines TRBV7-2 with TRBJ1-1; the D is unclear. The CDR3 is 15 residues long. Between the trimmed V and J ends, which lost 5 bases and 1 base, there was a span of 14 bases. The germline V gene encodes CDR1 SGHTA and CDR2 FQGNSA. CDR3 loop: CASSPRGNSNTEAFF. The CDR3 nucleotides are TGTGCCAGCAGCCCCAGAGGGAACTCGAACACTGAAGCTTTCTTT.

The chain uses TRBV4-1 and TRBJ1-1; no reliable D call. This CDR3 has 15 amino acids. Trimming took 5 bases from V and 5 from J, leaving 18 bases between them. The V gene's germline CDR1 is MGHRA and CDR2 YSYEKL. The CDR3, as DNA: TGCGCCAGCAGCGCCCCTCGTCTTCGGTGGACTGAAGCTTTCTTT. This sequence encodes CASSAPRLRWTEAFF.

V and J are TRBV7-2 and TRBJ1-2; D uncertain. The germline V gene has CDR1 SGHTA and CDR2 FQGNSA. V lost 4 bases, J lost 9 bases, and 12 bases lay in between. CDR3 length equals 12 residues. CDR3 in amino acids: CASSSAPQSYTF. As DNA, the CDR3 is TGTGCCAGCAGCTCAGCCCCACAGAGCTACACCTTC.

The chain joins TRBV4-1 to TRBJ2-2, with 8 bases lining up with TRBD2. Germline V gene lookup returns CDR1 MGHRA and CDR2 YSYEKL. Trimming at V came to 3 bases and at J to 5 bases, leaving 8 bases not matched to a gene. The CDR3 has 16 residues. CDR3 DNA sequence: TGCGCCAGCAGCCAGTGGGGACTAGTGAGTACCGGGGAGCTGTTTTTT. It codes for CASSQWGLVSTGELFF.

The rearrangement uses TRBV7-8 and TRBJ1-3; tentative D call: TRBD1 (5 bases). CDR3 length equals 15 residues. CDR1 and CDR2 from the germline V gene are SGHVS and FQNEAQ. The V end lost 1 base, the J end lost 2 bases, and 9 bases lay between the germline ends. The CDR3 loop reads CASSLVRGPGNTIYF. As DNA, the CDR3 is TGTGCCAGCAGCTTAGTGCGGGGACCTGGAAACACCATATATTTT.

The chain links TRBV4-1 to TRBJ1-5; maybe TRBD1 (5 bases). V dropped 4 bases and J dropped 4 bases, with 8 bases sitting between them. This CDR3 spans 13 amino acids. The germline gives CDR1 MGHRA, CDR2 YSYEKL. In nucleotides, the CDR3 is TGCGCCAGCAGCCTAAACAGGAATCAGCCCCAGCATTTT. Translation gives CASSLNRNQPQHF.

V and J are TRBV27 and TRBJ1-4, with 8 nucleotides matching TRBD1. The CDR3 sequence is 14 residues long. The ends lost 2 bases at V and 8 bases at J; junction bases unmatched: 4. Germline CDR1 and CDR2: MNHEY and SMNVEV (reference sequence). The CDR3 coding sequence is TGTGCCAGCAGTTTAACGGGGGACAGGGAAAAACTGTTTTTT. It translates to CASSLTGDREKLFF.

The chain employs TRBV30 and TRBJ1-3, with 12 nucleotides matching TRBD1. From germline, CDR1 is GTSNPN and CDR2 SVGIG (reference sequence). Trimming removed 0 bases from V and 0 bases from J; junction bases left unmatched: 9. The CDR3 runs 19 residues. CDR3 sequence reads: CAWSVPPGQGAISGNTIYF. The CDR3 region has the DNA TGTGCCTGGAGTGTTCCTCCGGGACAGGGGGCAATCTCTGGAAACACCATATATTTT.

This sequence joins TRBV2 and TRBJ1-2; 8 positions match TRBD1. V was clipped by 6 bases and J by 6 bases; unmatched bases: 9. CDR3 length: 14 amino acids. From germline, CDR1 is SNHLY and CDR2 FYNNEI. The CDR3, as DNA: TGTGCCAGCAGGGACAGGGCCCTTGGGGATGGCTACACCTTC. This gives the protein CASRDRALGDGYTF.

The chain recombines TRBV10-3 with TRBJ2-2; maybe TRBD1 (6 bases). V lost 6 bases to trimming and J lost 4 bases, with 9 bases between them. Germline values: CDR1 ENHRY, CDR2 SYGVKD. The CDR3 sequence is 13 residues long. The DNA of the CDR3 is TGTGCCATCAGGGACAGCACCACCGGGGAGCTGTTTTTT. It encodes CAIRDSTTGELFF.

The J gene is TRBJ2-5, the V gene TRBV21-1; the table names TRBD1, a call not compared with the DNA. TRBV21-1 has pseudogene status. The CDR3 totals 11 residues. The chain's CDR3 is CASSKGPSQYF. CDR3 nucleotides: TGTGCCAGCAGCAAGGGGCCAAGCCAGTACTTC.

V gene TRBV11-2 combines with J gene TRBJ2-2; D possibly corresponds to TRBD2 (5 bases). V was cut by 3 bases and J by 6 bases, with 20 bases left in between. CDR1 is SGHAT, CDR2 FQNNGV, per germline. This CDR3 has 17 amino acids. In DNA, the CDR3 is TGTGCCAGCAGCTTCCCTCGGAGCGGTTCGTCTTCCGGGGAGCTGTTTTTT. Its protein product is CASSFPRSGSSSGELFF.

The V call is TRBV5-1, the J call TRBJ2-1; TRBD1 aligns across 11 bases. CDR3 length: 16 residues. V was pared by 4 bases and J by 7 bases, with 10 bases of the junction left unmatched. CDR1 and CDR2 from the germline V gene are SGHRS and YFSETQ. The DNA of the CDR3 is TGCGCCAGCAGCATCTACGGACAGGGGGCGCGTAATGAGCAGTTCTTC. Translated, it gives CASSIYGQGARNEQFF.

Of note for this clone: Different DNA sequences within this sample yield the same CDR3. CDR3 sequence: CASSLDRDQPQHF. CDR3 DNA sequence: TGTGCCAGCAGCTTGGACAGGGACCAGCCCCAGCATTTT. The chain recombines TRBV5-4 with TRBJ1-5; D is perhaps TRBD1 (6 bases). CDR1 SGHNT and CDR2 YYREEE come from the germline V gene (reference sequence). The CDR3 consists of 13 residues. V shed 0 bases and J shed 7 bases, with 8 bases lying between them.

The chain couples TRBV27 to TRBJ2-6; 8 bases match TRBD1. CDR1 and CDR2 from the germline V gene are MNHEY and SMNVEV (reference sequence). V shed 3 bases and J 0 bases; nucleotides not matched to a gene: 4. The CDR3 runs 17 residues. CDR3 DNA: TGTGCCAGCAGTTTCGGACAGGGACGCTCTGGGGCCAACGTCCTGACTTTC. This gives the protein CASSFGQGRSGANVLTF.

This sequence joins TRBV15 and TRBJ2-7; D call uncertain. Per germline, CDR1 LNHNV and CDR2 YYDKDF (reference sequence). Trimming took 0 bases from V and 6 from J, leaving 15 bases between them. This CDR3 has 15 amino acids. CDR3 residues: CATSRDLAVRGEQYF. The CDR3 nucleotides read TGTGCCACCAGCAGAGATCTGGCGGTACGAGGCGAGCAGTACTTC.

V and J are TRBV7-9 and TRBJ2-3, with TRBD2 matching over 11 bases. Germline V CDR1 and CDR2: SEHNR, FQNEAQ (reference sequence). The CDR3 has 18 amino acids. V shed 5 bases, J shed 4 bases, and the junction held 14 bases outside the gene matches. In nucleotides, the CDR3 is TGTGCCAGCAGCGAAGGTGGATTGACTAGCGGGGACCCAGATACGCAGTATTTT. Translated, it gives CASSEGGLTSGDPDTQYF.